This T cell receptor (beta chain) was documented in a study of blood T cell repertoires in COVID-19. About the research overall: T cells, B-cell-depleted T cells, or PBMCs provided the cDNA or gDNA that served as material.

Across about two dozen US areas, participants ranged in age from roughly 18 to 95 years. Before they entered the study, exposed participants had met a COVID-19 case within 2 weeks. V lost 2 bases to trimming and J lost 0 bases; unmatched junction nucleotides: 4. The CDR3 has 16 residues. The germline V gene has CDR1 SGHKS and CDR2 YYEKEE (reference sequence). Repertoires were generated with immunoSEQ multiplex PCR, while TCRdb's copy carries only in-frame clones and drops some. The sample contains about 300,000 clones, about 90% of which appear only once. The clonotype originates from a woman aged 50 to 60 who had been exposed to COVID-19. V and J are TRBV5-5 and TRBJ2-1; 8 positions agree with TRBD1. The sequenced sample was PBMCs or T cells enriched from blood (not recorded which). CDR3: CASSFLTGVSYNEQFF. In DNA, the CDR3 is TGTGCCAGCAGCTTCCTGACAGGGGTCTCCTACAATGAGCAGTTCTTC.